This TCR beta chain was observed in a study of T cell changes during pregnancy in multiple sclerosis. The germline V gene encodes CDR1 SGHDN and CDR2 FVKESK. The V gene lost 3 bases and the J gene lost 5 bases, with 11 bases spanning the gap. The CDR3 spans 13 residues. Using immunoSEQ multiplex PCR, the repertoire was profiled, and TCRdb retains in-frame clones only, with some absent. Of around 40,000 clones listed, around 93% are singletons. The source of this sequence is a female donor in good health, enrolled as a control in a pregnancy study. The V call is TRBV14, the J call TRBJ2-7; the D gene is possibly TRBD1 (6 bases). The sequenced sample was CD4+ T cells from peripheral blood mononuclear cells, obtained in the third trimester of pregnancy. The CDR3 bases are TGTGCCAGCAGCCATTCAGGGGTTAACGAGCAGTACTTC. It specifies CASSHSGVNEQYF. The full variable domain, its missing parts supplied by reference TRBV14 and TRBJ2-7, is EAGVTQFPSHSVIEKGQTVTLRCDPISGHDNLYWYRRVMGKEIKFLLHFVKESKQDESGMPNNRFLAERTGGTYSTLKVQPAELEDSGVYFCASSHSGVNEQYFGPGTRLTVT.